This TCR beta chain stems from a study of blood T cell repertoires in COVID-19. In the study overall: Acute and convalescent COVID-19 specimens originated in the United States, Italy and Spain.

Residents of under 25 US areas, aged about 18 to 89 years, made up the participants. Participant reports of clinical history set cohort assignment. Per the original methods: Researchers report that nucleated cell counts were estimated from reference gene primer amplification. TCRdb's copy holds only in-frame clones and misses some; the assay was immunoSEQ multiplex PCR. From that table come the V and J calls and clone size; the DNA was used to work out D and trimming. The table has 310,000 or so clones, around 89% seen once. This CDR3 spans 14 amino acids. V gave up 4 bases and J gave up 3 bases, with 10 bases separating them. In germline, CDR1 is SNHLY, CDR2 FYNNEI.

The source material was PBMCs or T cells enriched from blood (not recorded which). The chain uses TRBV2 and TRBJ1-5; D is undetermined. This sequence was found in a woman aged 35 to 49 who had recovered from COVID-19. Here the CDR3 reads CASSGGGSNQPQHF. The CDR3 region has the DNA TGTGCCAGCAGTGGAGGCGGTTCCAATCAGCCCCAGCATTTT. Full variable domain (outside the CDR3, taken from reference TRBV2 and TRBJ1-5): EPEVTQTPSHQVTQMGQEVILRCVPISNHLYFYWYRQILGQKVEFLVSFYNNEISEKSEIFDDQFSVERPDGSNFTLKIRSTKLEDSAMYFCASSGGGSNQPQHFGDGTRLSIL.